This T cell receptor beta chain was identified during a study of T cells after yellow fever vaccination. This CDR3 region has 16 residues. The germline V and J ends were trimmed by 6 bases and 2 bases, with 20 bases remaining between them. Making TCR cDNA involved 5'RACE template switching, which added UMIs and a universal primer site. In TCRdb, the 5' RACE reads were re-called with MiXCR into one record per CDR3 protein. The table records about 74,000 distinct CDR3 sequences, approximately 7% of them present only once. This clonotype was picked up a small number of times. This receptor was taken from a man younger than 35 who received the YFV17D yellow fever vaccine. The rearrangement links TRBV12-3 or TRBV12-4 to TRBJ2-7, with a tentative D call TRBD2 (6 bases). This specimen consisted of CD8+ T cells sorted from PBMCs, obtained 4 to 6 days after the first yellow fever vaccination. Here the CDR3 reads CASSSGRPEEAYEQYF. In DNA form, the CDR3 reads TGTGCCAGCAGCTCCGGGAGACCAGAAGAAGCCTACGAGCAGTACTTC.